These T cell receptor beta chains were read from a single sample in a study of beta chain features in type 1 diabetes. TCRdb keeps only in-frame clones here, not all; method: immunoSEQ multiplex PCR. Of 300,000 to 350,000 clones detected, 14% appear once; the ten largest clones hold around 7%. The sequencing sample was made of central memory CD4+ T cells from blood. The receptors were gathered from a man in his thirties or forties in good health. Both conserved end residues are part of each CDR3. A D gene is named only where the DNA matches it firmly. For some rows the clone size is stated as once, few or many, or as a class when expanded; others skip it.

v_gene: TRBV25-1; len: 11; abundance: few; d_gene: -; j_gene: TRBJ2-3; CDR3nt: TGTGCCAGCAGCAGCTTGGATACGCAGTATTTT; CDR3aa: CASSSLDTQYF
v_gene: TRBV9; len: 13; abundance: -; d_gene: -; j_gene: TRBJ1-2; CDR3nt: TGTGCCAGCAGCCAACGGGACGGGTATGGCTACACCTTC; CDR3aa: CASSQRDGYGYTF
v_gene: TRBV5-6; len: 13; abundance: -; d_gene: TRBD1; j_gene: TRBJ2-5; CDR3nt: TGTGCCAGCCAGGACAGGGATAGGGAGACCCAGTACTTC; CDR3aa: CASQDRDRETQYF
v_gene: TRBV4-3; len: 15; abundance: few; d_gene: -; j_gene: TRBJ2-3; CDR3nt: TGCGCCAGCAGCCAAGATCTAGGTGCCACAGATACGCAGTATTTT; CDR3aa: CASSQDLGATDTQYF
v_gene: TRBV4-1; len: 14; abundance: -; d_gene: -; j_gene: TRBJ1-1; CDR3nt: TGCGCCAGCAGCCAACCAACAGAGAACACTGAAGCTTTCTTT; CDR3aa: CASSQPTENTEAFF
v_gene: TRBV4-3; len: 15; abundance: few; d_gene: TRBD1; j_gene: TRBJ1-2; CDR3nt: TGCGCCAGCAGCCAGGACAGGGCCTCTAACTATGGCTACACCTTC; CDR3aa: CASSQDRASNYGYTF
v_gene: TRBV28; len: 15; abundance: -; d_gene: -; j_gene: TRBJ2-1; CDR3nt: TGTGCCAGCAGTCCCGGGACGCAACCCTACAATGAGCAGTTCTTC; CDR3aa: CASSPGTQPYNEQFF
v_gene: TRBV5-4; len: 14; abundance: few; d_gene: -; j_gene: TRBJ1-1; CDR3nt: TGTGCCAGCAGCCGAATCGGGACTAACACTGAAGCTTTCTTT; CDR3aa: CASSRIGTNTEAFF
v_gene: TRBV5-4; len: 18; abundance: -; d_gene: TRBD2; j_gene: TRBJ2-3; CDR3nt: TGTGCCAGCAGCTTGGACCCAAGGACTAGCGGGGGCACAGATACGCAGTATTTT; CDR3aa: CASSLDPRTSGGTDTQYF
v_gene: TRBV2; len: 13; abundance: -; d_gene: TRBD1; j_gene: TRBJ1-5; CDR3nt: TGTGCCAGCAGGACAGGGCTCAATCAGCCCCAGCATTTT; CDR3aa: CASRTGLNQPQHF
v_gene: TRBV19; len: 16; abundance: few; d_gene: TRBD2; j_gene: TRBJ2-3; CDR3nt: TGTGCCAGCAGCTTAGTAGGGACTAGCTGGCCAGATACGCAGTATTTT; CDR3aa: CASSLVGTSWPDTQYF
v_gene: TRBV5-1; len: 16; abundance: many; d_gene: -; j_gene: TRBJ2-6; CDR3nt: TGCGCCAGCAGCCCAAGGGCTTCCTCTGGGGCCAACGTCCTGACTTTC; CDR3aa: CASSPRASSGANVLTF
v_gene: TRBV7-2; len: 14; abundance: many; d_gene: -; j_gene: TRBJ1-6; CDR3nt: TGTGCCAGCAGCGCGGGGTTTTATCCTTCACCCCTCCACTTT; CDR3aa: CASSAGFYPSPLHF
v_gene: TRBV5-4; len: 15; abundance: -; d_gene: -; j_gene: TRBJ2-5; CDR3nt: TGTGCCAGCAGCTCTCAAACAGGCGAGCAGGAGACCCAGTACTTC; CDR3aa: CASSSQTGEQETQYF
v_gene: TRBV7-2; len: 13; abundance: few; d_gene: -; j_gene: TRBJ2-1; CDR3nt: TGTGCCAGCAGCTTAGGACCAGGGAGGGAGCAGTTCTTC; CDR3aa: CASSLGPGREQFF
v_gene: TRBV4-2; len: 13; abundance: -; d_gene: -; j_gene: TRBJ2-1; CDR3nt: TGTGCCAGCAGCCCGAGACAGGACAGCGAGCAGTTCTTC; CDR3aa: CASSPRQDSEQFF
v_gene: TRBV11-2; len: 15; abundance: few; d_gene: -; j_gene: TRBJ2-5; CDR3nt: TGTGCCAGCTCTCAAATTGTGACTAGCCAAGAGACCCAGTACTTC; CDR3aa: CASSQIVTSQETQYF
v_gene: TRBV6-6; len: 15; abundance: -; d_gene: TRBD1; j_gene: TRBJ2-5; CDR3nt: TGTGCCAGCAGTCGACCGGGACAGGGGGAAGAGACCCAGTACTTC; CDR3aa: CASSRPGQGEETQYF
v_gene: TRBV5-1; len: 14; abundance: many; d_gene: -; j_gene: TRBJ1-2; CDR3nt: TGCGCCAGCAGCTTGGGTCAGTCCGCCTATGGCTACACCTTC; CDR3aa: CASSLGQSAYGYTF